This T cell receptor (beta chain) originates from a study of blood T cells in healthy people across ages. Primed by a sample-barcoded 5' primer and a J-beta primer mix, a second PCR proceeded for about 7 to 11 cycles. TCRdb re-called the 5' RACE reads through MiXCR, storing one row per CDR3 protein. The table includes approximately 810,000 distinct CDR3 sequences, 29% detected once. Study results and limitations: In older individuals, TCR beta diversity per million T cells was lower, falling roughly linearly with age.

Samples each yielded at least 5 micrograms of total RNA. At least ten counts were recorded for this clonotype. What it binds is unknown. Trimming cost V 1 base and J 5 bases, with 7 bases left between them. The germline CDR1 and CDR2 sequences are SGHDT and YYEEEE. The CDR3 extends over 12 amino acids. The rearrangement uses TRBV5-6 and TRBJ2-7; possible D gene TRBD1, 5 bases. The sequenced sample consisted of blood. The receptor was derived from an elderly woman in good health. CDR3 sequence (DNA): TGTGCCAGCAGCTTGACCAGGGACGAGCAGTACTTC. Its protein is CASSLTRDEQYF.